This TCR beta chain was identified during a study of tumor and adjacent non-tumor tissue in lung cancer. General study points: Tumor tissue had significantly higher TCR diversity than normal lung.

The CDR3 is made up of 15 amino acids. CDR1 and CDR2 from the germline V gene are DFQATT and SNEGSKA (reference sequence). The V end was cut by 4 bases, the J end by 6 bases, with 22 bases between. Three rounds of nested PCR, following a modified ARM-PCR protocol, produced the TCRbeta library. One entry per CDR3 protein results from TCRdb running MiXCR on the multiplex PCR reads. The sample yields 85,000 to 130,000 distinct CDR3 sequences, 65% seen once. No cell sorting was done before RNA was extracted from the tissue. Distant lung tissue was collected more than 3 cm away from the tumor edge. Donors were chemotherapy-naive, newly diagnosed lung cancer surgical patients in China, August–late 2014. In regard to this clonotype: Its antigen is still unknown.

The source of this sequence is a man aged 25 to 45 with non-small cell lung cancer. What was sequenced was distant non-tumor lung tissue. The rearrangement links TRBV20-1 to TRBJ2-7; the D gene could be TRBD1 or TRBD2 (5 bases each). CDR3 residues: CSAIVSPVGVAEQYF. In DNA, the CDR3 is TGCAGTGCTATAGTAAGCCCGGTGGGGGTCGCCGAGCAGTACTTC.